The 8 T cell receptor beta chains reported below all come from one sample, sequenced in a study of cytomegalovirus exposure and HLA in healthy donors. Primers: 60 Vbeta forward and 13 Jbeta reverse. Some clones are missing from TCRdb's copy, which holds only in-frame ones; the method was immunoSEQ multiplex PCR. Of just under 95,000 clones listed, roughly 80% are singletons. Sequenced: PBMCs. These receptors were taken from a man aged 45 to 65 in good health and CMV-seropositive.

In this sample, this clone turned up once. The CDR3 region is CASIRTSGGRGDTQYF. Here the CDR3 DNA reads TGTGCCAGCATCAGGACTAGCGGGGGGCGAGGGGATACGCAGTATTTT. V gene TRBV27 combines with J gene TRBJ2-3; 14 bases are a match to TRBD2. CDR3 length: 16 residues. V shed 7 bases and J 6 bases; nucleotides not matched to a gene: 9. CDR1 is MNHEY and CDR2 is SMNVEV in the germline V gene (reference sequence).

J is TRBJ2-1 and V is TRBV9; the match to TRBD2 covers 8 bases. Germline lookup yields CDR1 SGDLS and CDR2 YYNGEE. Germline trimming cut 2 bases from V and 7 bases from J; bases unmatched to any gene: 8. This CDR3 comprises 15 residues. The CDR3, as DNA: TGTGCCAGCAGCGTCGACGGGGGGGCAAGGAATGAGCAGTTCTTC. Amino acids: CASSVDGGARNEQFF.

This clone has just one count. The chain is built from TRBV27 and TRBJ2-1; D is uncertain. Trimming took 3 bases from V and 2 from J, leaving 14 bases between them. CDR1 is MNHEY and CDR2 is SMNVEV in the germline V gene (reference sequence). The CDR3 spans 16 residues. The CDR3 DNA follows: TGTGCCAGCAGTTTGGAGTCAAGGCCACCCTACAATGAGCAGTTCTTC. Translated, it gives CASSLESRPPYNEQFF.

About this clone: A read error may account for a junction end that differs from germline. V usage is TRBV27 and J usage is TRBJ1-5, with a tentative D call TRBD1 (6 bases). Germline-derived CDR1 and CDR2 are MNHEY and SMNVEV (reference sequence). CDR3 length: 15 residues. Written as DNA, the CDR3 is TGTGCCAGCAGTTGGGACACCACTGGCAATCAGCCCCAGAATTTT. This gives the protein CASSWDTTGNQPQNF.

The chain employs TRBV7-2 and TRBJ2-5, with 7 nucleotides matching TRBD2. J gave up 1 base and V 2 bases, and 10 bases lay outside the gene matches. Looked up from germline, CDR1 is SGHTA and CDR2 is FQGNSA. The CDR3 contains 17 residues. The CDR3 protein is CASSLNRLAGSQETQYF. Here the CDR3 DNA reads TGTGCCAGCAGCTTAAATCGCTTAGCGGGTTCCCAAGAGACCCAGTACTTC.

The chain joins TRBV6-5 to TRBJ1-4; the match to TRBD1 covers 8 bases. Trimming took 4 bases from V and 10 from J; bases not matched to a gene: 8. Germline CDR1 reads MNHEY; CDR2 reads SVGAGI. CDR3 length: 14 residues. The CDR3 DNA sequence: TGTGCCAGCAGTTCAGGACAGGGCTCTGGAAAACTGTTTTTT. It is translated as CASSSGQGSGKLFF.

CDR3 nucleotides: TGCGCCAGCAGCTGGTCCGGGACAGGGGATGAAAAACTGTTTTTT. The encoded protein is CASSWSGTGDEKLFF. The rearrangement links TRBV5-1 to TRBJ1-4; 10 bases map to TRBD1. Germline CDR1 SGHRS, CDR2 YFSETQ. This CDR3 has 15 amino acids. V trimming: 3 bases; J trimming: 6 bases; junction bases outside the gene matches: 5.

With regard to this clone: The junction does not match germline at one end; this may be a read error. The chain is built from TRBV30 and TRBJ1-2, with a possible D match to TRBD1 (6 bases). The V gene's germline CDR1 is GTSNPN and CDR2 SVGIG (reference sequence). The CDR3 is 12 amino acids. The CDR3 coding sequence is TGTGCCTGGACCGGAACAGGGTTTGGCTACCCCTTC. It specifies CAWTGTGFGYPF.